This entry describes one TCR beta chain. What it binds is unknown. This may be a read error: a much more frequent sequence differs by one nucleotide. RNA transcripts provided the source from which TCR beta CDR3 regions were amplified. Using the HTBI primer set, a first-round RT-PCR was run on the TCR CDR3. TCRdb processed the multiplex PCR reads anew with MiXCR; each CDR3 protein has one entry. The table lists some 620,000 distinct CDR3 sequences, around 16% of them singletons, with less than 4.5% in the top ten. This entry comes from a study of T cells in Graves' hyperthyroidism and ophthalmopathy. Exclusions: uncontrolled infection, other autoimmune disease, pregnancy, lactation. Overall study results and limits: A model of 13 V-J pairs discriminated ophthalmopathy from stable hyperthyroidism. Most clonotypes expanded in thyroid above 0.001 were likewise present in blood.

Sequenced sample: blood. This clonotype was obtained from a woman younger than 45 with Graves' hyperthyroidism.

The CDR3 DNA reads TGTGTCAGCAGGCGCACTGAAGCTTTCTTT. This encodes CVSRRTEAFF. The chain joins TRBV28 to TRBJ1-1; D not resolved. This CDR3 spans 10 amino acids. Germline V gene sequence: CDR1 MDHEN, CDR2 SYDVKM.